What follows describes a single TCR beta chain. Its antigen is undetermined. The CDR3 extends over 15 amino acids. Germline V gene data show CDR1 as SGHRS and CDR2 as YFSETQ. With V trimmed by 4 bases and J by 4 bases, 11 bases remained unmatched. The data stem from a study of T cell responses to AZD1222 COVID-19 vaccine. Whole-study findings and limits: Recipients of AZD1222 seropositive at baseline numbered only five or six.

Here immunoSEQ multiplex PCR was the method, and the copy in TCRdb shows in-frame clones only, minus some. The sample consists of 90,000 to 150,000 clones, about nine tenths of them appearing once. The source of this sequence is an adult in good health. The sample in question was peripheral blood, obtained on day 0 of AZD1222 vaccination. The chain combines TRBV5-1 with TRBJ2-7; TRBD2 aligns across 7 bases. CDR3 nucleotide sequence: TGCGCCAGCAGCCCAGCGGCCGGGACTACATACGAGCAGTACTTC. The encoded protein is CASSPAAGTTYEQYF.